Described below is a single T cell receptor beta chain sequence and its context. The antigen is unknown. A universal primer site came from template switching; cDNA carried unique molecular identifiers. One entry per CDR3 protein, called by TCRdb with MiXCR from the 5' RACE reads. The table includes some 1,700,000 distinct CDR3 sequences, roughly a third detected once. The data were taken from a study of identical twins. General study findings and limits: Cord blood beta clonotypes present at high abundance carried fewer insertions; no such pattern appeared in memory repertoires. Out-of-frame TCR alpha sharing in monozygotic twins exceeded recombination model predictions.

Input material: cord blood. This clonotype was obtained from a newborn girl in good health.

CDR3 sequence (DNA): TGTGCCAGCAGTGAAGCGGTGACAGGGTCCGAAAAACTGTTTTTT. Translation gives CASSEAVTGSEKLFF. This chain uses TRBV2 with TRBJ1-4, with 7 bases identical to TRBD1. This CDR3 comprises 15 residues. Germline lookup yields CDR1 SNHLY and CDR2 FYNNEI. Trimming cost V 0 bases and J 8 bases; bases outside gene matches: 6.